Described below is a single T cell receptor beta chain sequence and its context. V lost 4 bases, J lost 6 bases, and 6 bases stayed unmatched. This CDR3 contains 15 residues. Germline lookup yields CDR1 LNHDA and CDR2 SQIVND (reference sequence). This entry is derived from a study of cytomegalovirus exposure and HLA in healthy donors. TCRdb keeps only in-frame clones here, not all; method: immunoSEQ multiplex PCR. The table lists around 130,000 clones, nearly 90% of them singletons. The chain recombines TRBV19 with TRBJ1-2; 12 bases are a match to TRBD1. The receptor's source is a man aged 25-45 years in good health and CMV-seronegative. The sequenced sample was PBMCs. The CDR3 DNA is TGTGCCAGTAGTAGACGGGGACAGGGGGCGAATGGCTACACCTTC. Translated, it gives CASSRRGQGANGYTF.